The 7 T cell receptor beta chains listed next were all sequenced from one sample in a study of blood T cell repertoires in COVID-19. Libraries were prepared by immunoSEQ multiplex PCR; TCRdb keeps only in-frame clonotypes and omits some of them. The sample consists of approximately 250,000 clones, more than 80% of them appearing once. Specimen: peripheral blood. All receptors derive from a young man who had recovered from COVID-19.

V and J are TRBV27 and TRBJ1-2, with D unresolved. V lost 5 bases and J 5 bases, leaving 15 bases between the germline ends. The CDR3 length is 14 residues. Per the germline V gene, CDR1 is MNHEY and CDR2 is SMNVEV (reference sequence). The CDR3 spells CASSPREGTYGYTF. The CDR3 DNA follows: TGTGCCAGCAGTCCCCGGGAGGGAACTTATGGCTACACCTTC.

The rearrangement links TRBV6-1 to TRBJ1-5, with D perhaps TRBD1 (6 bases). CDR1 and CDR2 from the germline V gene are MNHNS and SASEGT. V was clipped by 6 bases and J by 1 base, with 10 bases between them. CDR3 size: 14 residues. CDR3 DNA: TGTGCCAGCAGCCTACAGGGAAGCAATCAGCCCCAGCATTTT. It yields the protein CASSLQGSNQPQHF.

The chain has TRBV12-3 or TRBV12-4 and TRBJ1-4; 7 positions match TRBD1. The CDR3 covers 13 residues. The junction had 4 bases not matched to a gene; V was cut back by 5 bases and J by 7 bases. The CDR3 protein is CASSLTGVEKLFF. CDR3 DNA: TGTGCCAGCAGTCTTACAGGGGTTGAAAAACTGTTTTTT.

This clone was seen a few times. The V gene is TRBV4-2, the J gene TRBJ1-2; D might be TRBD1 (5 bases). Germline V gene lookup returns CDR1 LGHNA and CDR2 YNFKEQ. V lost 4 bases, J lost 2 bases, and 8 bases lay in between. The CDR3 has 13 amino acids. The CDR3 loop is CASSPRENYGYTF. As DNA, the CDR3 is TGTGCCAGCAGCCCCAGGGAAAACTATGGCTACACCTTC.

This clone was seen just once. The J gene is TRBJ2-3, the V gene TRBV4-1, with TRBD2 matching over 7 bases. CDR3 length: 13 amino acids. CDR1 is MGHRA, CDR2 YSYEKL, per germline. J lost 11 bases, V lost 0 bases, and 5 bases had no gene match. The CDR3 coding sequence is TGCGCCAGCAGCCAAGAGACCAGCGGGGAGCAGTATTTT. It specifies CASSQETSGEQYF.

J is TRBJ2-2 and V is TRBV6-4; perhaps TRBD2 as D (6 bases). CDR1 is MRHNA, CDR2 SNTAGT, per germline. The CDR3 spans 14 residues. V lost 8 bases and J 3 bases, leaving 13 bases between the germline ends. This CDR3 is CASRREGDTGELFF. The CDR3 DNA reads as TGTGCCAGCCGGAGGGAAGGGGACACCGGGGAGCTGTTTTTT.

This chain joins TRBV5-5 and TRBJ1-5; D possibly corresponds to TRBD1 (6 bases). Trimming stripped 4 bases from V and 0 bases from J, with 17 bases between. This CDR3 region has 17 residues. Germline loops: CDR1 SGHKS, CDR2 YYEKEE (reference sequence). The CDR3 DNA sequence: TGTGCCAGCAGCATACGACCCGGACAGTATAGCAATCAGCCCCAGCATTTT. Its protein is CASSIRPGQYSNQPQHF.